This TCR beta chain was recorded in a study of blood T cell repertoires in COVID-19. This clone was counted a few times. Sequencing was performed with immunoSEQ multiplex PCR; in TCRdb, only in-frame clones are kept and a portion is missing. This sample has over 100,000 clones, with 70% to 85% found just once. CDR3 length equals 15 residues. V was pared by 7 bases and J by 7 bases, with 20 bases between. Germline CDR1 MNHEY, CDR2 SMNVEV (reference sequence). This clonotype was obtained from a woman aged 80 or over with active or convalescent COVID-19. The sequenced material came from peripheral blood. This rearrangement joins TRBV27 to TRBJ2-1, with D perhaps matching TRBD2 (6 bases). The CDR3 sequence: CASTTGTGIGNEQFF. The CDR3 DNA sequence: TGTGCCAGCACAACCGGGACTGGGATTGGGAATGAGCAGTTCTTC.